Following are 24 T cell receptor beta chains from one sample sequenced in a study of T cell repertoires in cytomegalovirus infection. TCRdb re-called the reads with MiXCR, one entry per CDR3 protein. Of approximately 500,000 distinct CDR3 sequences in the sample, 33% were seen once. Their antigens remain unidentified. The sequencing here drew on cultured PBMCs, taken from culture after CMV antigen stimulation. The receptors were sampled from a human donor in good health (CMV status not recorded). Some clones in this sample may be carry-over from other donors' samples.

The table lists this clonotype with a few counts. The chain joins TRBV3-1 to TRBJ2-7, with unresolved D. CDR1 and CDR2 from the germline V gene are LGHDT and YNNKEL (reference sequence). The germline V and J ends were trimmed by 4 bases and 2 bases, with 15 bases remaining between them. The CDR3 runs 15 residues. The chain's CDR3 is CASSLGRSRPYEQYV. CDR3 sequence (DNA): TGTGCCAGCAGCCTCGGAAGGTCTAGGCCCTACGAGCAGTACGTC.

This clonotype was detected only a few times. CDR3 amino acids: CASSLGGPSYNEQFF. The DNA of the CDR3 is TGTGCCAGCAGCTTGGGAGGGCCGTCCTACAATGAGCAGTTCTTC. This sequence joins TRBV7-2 and TRBJ2-1, with 7 bases fitting TRBD2. CDR3 length: 15 amino acids. The V gene's germline CDR1 is SGHTA and CDR2 FQGNSA. V shed 3 bases, J shed 1 base, and the junction held 3 bases outside the gene matches.

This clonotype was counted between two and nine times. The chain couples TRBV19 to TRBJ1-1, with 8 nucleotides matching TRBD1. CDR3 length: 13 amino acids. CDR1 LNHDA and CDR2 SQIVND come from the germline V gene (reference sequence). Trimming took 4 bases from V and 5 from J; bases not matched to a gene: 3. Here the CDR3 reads CASSTGGMTEAFF. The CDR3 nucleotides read TGTGCCAGTAGTACAGGGGGCATGACTGAAGCTTTCTTT.

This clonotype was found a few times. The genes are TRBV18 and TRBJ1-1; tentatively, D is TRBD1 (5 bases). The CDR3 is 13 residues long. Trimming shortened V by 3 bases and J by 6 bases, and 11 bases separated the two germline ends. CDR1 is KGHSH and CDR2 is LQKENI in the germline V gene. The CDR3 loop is CASSPDRDSEAFF. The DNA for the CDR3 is TGTGCCAGCTCACCGGACCGGGACTCTGAAGCTTTCTTT. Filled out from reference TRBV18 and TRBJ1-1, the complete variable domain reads NAGVMQNPRHLVRRRGQEARLRCSPMKGHSHVYWYRQLPEEGLKFMVYLQKENIIDESGMPKERFSAEFPKEGPSILRIQQVVRGDSAAYFCASSPDRDSEAFFGQGTRLTVV.

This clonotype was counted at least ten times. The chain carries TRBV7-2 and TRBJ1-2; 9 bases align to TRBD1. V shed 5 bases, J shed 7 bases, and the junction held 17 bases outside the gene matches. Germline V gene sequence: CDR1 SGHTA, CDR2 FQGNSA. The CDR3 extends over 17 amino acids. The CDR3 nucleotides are TGTGCCAGCAGCGGTGGACAGGGGCTAAATAAGCGCGCTGGCTACACCTTC. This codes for CASSGGQGLNKRAGYTF.

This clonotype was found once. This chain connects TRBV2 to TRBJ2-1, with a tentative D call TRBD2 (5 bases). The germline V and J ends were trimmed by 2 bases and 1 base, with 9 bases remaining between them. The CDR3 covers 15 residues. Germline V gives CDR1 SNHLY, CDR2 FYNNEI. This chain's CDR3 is CASSERSGSYNEQFF. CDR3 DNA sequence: TGTGCCAGCAGTGAAAGGTCGGGGTCCTACAATGAGCAGTTCTTC.

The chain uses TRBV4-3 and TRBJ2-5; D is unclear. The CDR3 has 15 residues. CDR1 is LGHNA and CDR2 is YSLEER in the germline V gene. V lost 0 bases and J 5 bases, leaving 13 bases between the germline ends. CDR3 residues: CASSQDFGRGETQYF. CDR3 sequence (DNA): TGCGCCAGCAGCCAAGACTTTGGGCGTGGTGAGACCCAGTACTTC.

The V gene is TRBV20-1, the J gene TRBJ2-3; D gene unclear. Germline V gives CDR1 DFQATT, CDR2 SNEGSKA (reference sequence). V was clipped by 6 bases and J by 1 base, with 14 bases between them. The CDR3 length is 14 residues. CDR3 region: CSASSSERTDTQYF. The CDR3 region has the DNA TGCAGTGCCTCGTCCTCGGAACGCACAGATACGCAGTATTTT.

In nucleotides, the CDR3 is TGTGCCAGCAGCGTAGTTCCAGCGGGAGGGCCTTACGAGCAGTACTTC. Translation gives CASSVVPAGGPYEQYF. This rearrangement joins TRBV9 to TRBJ2-7; 10 bases are a match to TRBD2. The V gene's germline CDR1 is SGDLS and CDR2 YYNGEE. V shed 0 bases and J 4 bases; nucleotides not matched to a gene: 7. This CDR3 is built from 16 residues.

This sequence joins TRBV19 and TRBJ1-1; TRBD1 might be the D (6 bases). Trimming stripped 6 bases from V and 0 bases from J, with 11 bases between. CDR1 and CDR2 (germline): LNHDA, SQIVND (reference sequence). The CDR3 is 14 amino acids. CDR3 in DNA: TGTGCCAGTAGAAAGCAGGGGATGAACACTGAAGCTTTCTTT. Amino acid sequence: CASRKQGMNTEAFF.

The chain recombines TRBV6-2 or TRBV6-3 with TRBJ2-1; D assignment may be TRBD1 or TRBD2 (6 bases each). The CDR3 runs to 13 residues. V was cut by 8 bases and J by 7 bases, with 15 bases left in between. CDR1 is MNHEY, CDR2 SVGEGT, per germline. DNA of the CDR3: TGTGCCAGCCTAGGGGGGCCGGGTAATGAGCAGTTCTTC. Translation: CASLGGPGNEQFF.

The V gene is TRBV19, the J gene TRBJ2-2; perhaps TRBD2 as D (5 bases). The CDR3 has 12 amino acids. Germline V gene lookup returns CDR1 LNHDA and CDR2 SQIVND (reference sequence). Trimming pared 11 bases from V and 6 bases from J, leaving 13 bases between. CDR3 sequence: CAVGEDSGELFF. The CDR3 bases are TGTGCCGTAGGTGAGGACTCCGGGGAGCTGTTTTTT.

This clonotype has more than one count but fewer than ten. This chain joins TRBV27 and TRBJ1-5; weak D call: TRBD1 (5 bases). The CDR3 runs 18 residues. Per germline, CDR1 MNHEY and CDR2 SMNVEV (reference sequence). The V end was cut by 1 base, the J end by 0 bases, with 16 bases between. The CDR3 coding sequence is TGTGCCAGCAGTTTATACGGGGGGTATGGTCATAGCAATCAGCCCCAGCATTTT. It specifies CASSLYGGYGHSNQPQHF.

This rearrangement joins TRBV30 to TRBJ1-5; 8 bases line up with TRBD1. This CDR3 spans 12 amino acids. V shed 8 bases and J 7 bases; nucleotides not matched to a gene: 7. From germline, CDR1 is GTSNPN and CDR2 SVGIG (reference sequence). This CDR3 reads CAVRGPGQPQHF. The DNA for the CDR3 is TGTGCCGTCAGGGGGCCGGGGCAGCCCCAGCATTTT.

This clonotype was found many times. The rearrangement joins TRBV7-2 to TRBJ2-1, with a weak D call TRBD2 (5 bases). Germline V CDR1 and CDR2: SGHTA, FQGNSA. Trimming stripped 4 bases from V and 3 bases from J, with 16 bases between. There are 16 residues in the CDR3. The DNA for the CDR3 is TGTGCCAGCAGCTCCATAACTAGTTGGGACTACAATGAGCAGTTCTTC. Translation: CASSSITSWDYNEQFF.

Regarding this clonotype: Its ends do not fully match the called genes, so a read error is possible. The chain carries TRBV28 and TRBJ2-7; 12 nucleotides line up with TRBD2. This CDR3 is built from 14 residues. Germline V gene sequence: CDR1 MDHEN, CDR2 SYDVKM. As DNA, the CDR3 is TGTGTCAGCAGTTGGACTAGCGGGACCTACGAGCAGTACTTC. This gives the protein CVSSWTSGTYEQYF.

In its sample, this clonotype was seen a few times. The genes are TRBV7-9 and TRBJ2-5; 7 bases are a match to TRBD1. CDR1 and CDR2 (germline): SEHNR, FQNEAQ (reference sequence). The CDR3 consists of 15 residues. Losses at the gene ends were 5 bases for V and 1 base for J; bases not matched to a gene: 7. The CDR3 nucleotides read TGTGCCAGCAGCCTAAGGGGACAGATCCAAGAGACCCAGTACTTC. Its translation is CASSLRGQIQETQYF. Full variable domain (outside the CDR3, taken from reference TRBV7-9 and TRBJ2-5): DTGVSQNPRHKITKRGQNVTFRCDPISEHNRLYWYRQTLGQGPEFLTYFQNEAQLEKSRLLSDRFSAERPKGSFSTLEIQRTEQGDSAMYLCASSLRGQIQETQYFGPGTRLLVL.

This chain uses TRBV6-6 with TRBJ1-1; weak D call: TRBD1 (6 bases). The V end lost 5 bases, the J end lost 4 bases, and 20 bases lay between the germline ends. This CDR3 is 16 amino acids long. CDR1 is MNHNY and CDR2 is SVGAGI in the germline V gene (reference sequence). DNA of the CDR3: TGTGCCAGCAGTACCCGGACAGTGGGCTTTGTCACTGAAGCTTTCTTT. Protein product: CASSTRTVGFVTEAFF.

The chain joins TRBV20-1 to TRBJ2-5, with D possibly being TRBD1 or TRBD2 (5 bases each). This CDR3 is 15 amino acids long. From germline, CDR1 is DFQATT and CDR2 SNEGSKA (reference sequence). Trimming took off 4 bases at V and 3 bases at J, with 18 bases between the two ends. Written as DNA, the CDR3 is TGCAGTGCTAATACCCGGGGCAGTCCCGAAGAGACCCAGTACTTC. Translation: CSANTRGSPEETQYF.

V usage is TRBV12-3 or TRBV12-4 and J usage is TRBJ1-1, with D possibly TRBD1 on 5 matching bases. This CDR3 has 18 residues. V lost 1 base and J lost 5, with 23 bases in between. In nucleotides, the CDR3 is TGTGCCAGCAGTTTAGACCACTACTCCAGGGTAGGAGGAACTGAAGCTTTCTTT. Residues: CASSLDHYSRVGGTEAFF.

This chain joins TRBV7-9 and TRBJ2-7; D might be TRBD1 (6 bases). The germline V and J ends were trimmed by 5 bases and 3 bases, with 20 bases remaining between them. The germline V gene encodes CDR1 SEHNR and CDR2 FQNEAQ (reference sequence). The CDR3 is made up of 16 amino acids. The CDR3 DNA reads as TGTGCCAGCAGCACCCTTCAGGGGAAGGGAAACTACGAGCAGTACGTC. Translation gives CASSTLQGKGNYEQYV.

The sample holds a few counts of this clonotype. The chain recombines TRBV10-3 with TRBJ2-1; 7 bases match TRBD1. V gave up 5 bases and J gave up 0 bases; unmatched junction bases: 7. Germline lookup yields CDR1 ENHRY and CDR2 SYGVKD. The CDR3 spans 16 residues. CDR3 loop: CAISPTGASSYNEQFF. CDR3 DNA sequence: TGTGCCATCAGTCCTACAGGGGCGAGCTCCTACAATGAGCAGTTCTTC.

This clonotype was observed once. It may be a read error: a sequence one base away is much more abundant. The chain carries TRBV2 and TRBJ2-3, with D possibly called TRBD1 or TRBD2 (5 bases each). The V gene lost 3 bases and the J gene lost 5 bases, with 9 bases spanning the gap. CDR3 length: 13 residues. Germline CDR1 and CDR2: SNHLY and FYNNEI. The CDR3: CASSDRERDTQYF. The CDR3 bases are TGTGCCAGCAGTGACAGGGAGCGAGATACGCAGTATTTT.

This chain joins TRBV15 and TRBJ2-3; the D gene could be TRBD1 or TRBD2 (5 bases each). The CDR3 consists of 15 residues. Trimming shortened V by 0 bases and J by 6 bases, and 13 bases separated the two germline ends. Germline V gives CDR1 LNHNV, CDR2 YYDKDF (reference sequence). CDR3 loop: CATSRDGGLSDTQYF. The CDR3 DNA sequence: TGTGCCACCAGCAGAGATGGGGGTTTATCGGATACGCAGTATTTT. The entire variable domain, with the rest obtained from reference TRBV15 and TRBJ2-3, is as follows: DAMVIQNPRYQVTQFGKPVTLSCSQTLNHNVMYWYQQKSSQAPKLLFHYYDKDFNNEADTPDNFQSRRPNTSFCFLDIRSPGLGDTAMYLCATSRDGGLSDTQYFGPGTRLTVL.